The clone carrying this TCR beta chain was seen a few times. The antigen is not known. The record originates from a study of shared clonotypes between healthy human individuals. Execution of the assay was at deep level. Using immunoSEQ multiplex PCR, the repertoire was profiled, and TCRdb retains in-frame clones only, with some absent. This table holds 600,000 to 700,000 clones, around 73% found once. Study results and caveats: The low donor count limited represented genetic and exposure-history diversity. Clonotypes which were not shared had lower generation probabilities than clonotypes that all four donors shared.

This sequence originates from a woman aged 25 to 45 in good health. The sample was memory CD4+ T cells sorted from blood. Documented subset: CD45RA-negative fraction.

The CDR3 reads CASSMGARTYEQYF. CDR3 nucleotide sequence: TGTGCCAGTAGTATGGGTGCGCGAACCTACGAGCAGTACTTC. V gene TRBV19 combines with J gene TRBJ2-7; D gene unclear. Per the germline V gene, CDR1 is LNHDA and CDR2 is SQIVND (reference sequence). V was shortened by 3 bases and J by 2 bases, with 11 bases between the two germline ends. The CDR3 totals 14 residues.